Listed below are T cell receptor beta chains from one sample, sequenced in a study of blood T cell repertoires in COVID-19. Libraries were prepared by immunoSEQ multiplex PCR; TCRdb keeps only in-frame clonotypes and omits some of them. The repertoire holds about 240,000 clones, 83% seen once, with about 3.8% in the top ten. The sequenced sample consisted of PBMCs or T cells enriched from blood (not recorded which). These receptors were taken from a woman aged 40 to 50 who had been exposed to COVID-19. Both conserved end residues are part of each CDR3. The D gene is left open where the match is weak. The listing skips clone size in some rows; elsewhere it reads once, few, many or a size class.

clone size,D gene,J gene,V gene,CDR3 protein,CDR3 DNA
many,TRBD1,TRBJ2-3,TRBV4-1,CASRHPDRADTQYF,TGCGCCAGCAGGCACCCGGACAGGGCAGATACGCAGTATTTT
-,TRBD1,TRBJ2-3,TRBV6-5,CASTSRDRVSDTQYF,TGTGCCAGCACCTCTCGGGACAGGGTTTCCGATACGCAGTATTTT
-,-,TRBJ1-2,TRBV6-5,CASSAQEGGYGYTF,TGTGCCAGCAGCGCGCAAGAGGGAGGCTATGGCTACACCTTC
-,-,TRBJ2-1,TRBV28,CASSLLLITASRQFF,TGTGCCAGCAGTTTATTACTAATCACCGCTTCGCGGCAGTTCTTC
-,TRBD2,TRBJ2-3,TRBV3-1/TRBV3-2,CASSQDRGGPADTQYF,TGTGCCAGCAGCCAAGATCGGGGGGGCCCGGCAGATACGCAGTATTTT
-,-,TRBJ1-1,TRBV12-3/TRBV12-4,CASSRSGDTEAFF,TGTGCCAGCAGTCGTTCGGGGGACACTGAAGCTTTCTTT
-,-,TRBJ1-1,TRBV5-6,CASSLQRLRTETF,TGTGCCAGCAGCTTGCAGAGACTCCGGACAGAAACCTTT
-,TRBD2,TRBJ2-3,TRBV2,CASSESEGTSPVRTDTQYF,TGTGCCAGCAGTGAAAGTGAGGGGACTAGCCCTGTCAGGACAGATACGCAGTATTTT
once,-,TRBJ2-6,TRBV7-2,CASSPIGGFGANVLTF,TGTGCCAGCAGCCCAATCGGGGGATTTGGGGCCAACGTCCTGACTTTC
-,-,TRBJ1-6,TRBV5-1,CASSTDRSNSPLHF,TGCGCCAGCAGCACCGACAGAAGTAATTCACCCCTCCACTTT
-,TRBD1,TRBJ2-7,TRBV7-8,CASSRGQASYEQYF,TGTGCCAGCAGCCGAGGACAGGCCTCCTACGAGCAGTACTTC
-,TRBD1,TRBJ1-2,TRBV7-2,CASSLATGLYGYTF,TGTGCCAGCAGCTTGGCGACAGGGTTGTATGGCTACACCTTC
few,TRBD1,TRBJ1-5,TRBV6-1,CASSEMGQGNNQPQHF,TGTGCCAGCAGTGAAATGGGACAGGGTAACAATCAGCCCCAGCATTTT
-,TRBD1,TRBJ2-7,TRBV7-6,CASSIWTGSYEQYF,TGTGCCAGCAGCATATGGACAGGCTCCTACGAGCAGTACTTC
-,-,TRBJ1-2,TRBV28,CASSSGGNYGYTF,TGTGCCAGCAGCTCGGGAGGGAACTATGGCTACACCTTC
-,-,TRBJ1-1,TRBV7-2,CASSSGTLNTEAFF,TGTGCCAGCAGCTCAGGGACACTAAACACTGAAGCTTTCTTT
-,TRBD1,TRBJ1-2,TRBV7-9,CASSLDATGTGYTF,TGTGCCAGCAGCTTAGACGCGACAGGGACCGGCTACACCTTC
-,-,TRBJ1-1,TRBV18,CASSPNSAGMNTEAFF,TGTGCCAGCTCACCTAATTCCGCGGGGATGAACACTGAAGCTTTCTTT
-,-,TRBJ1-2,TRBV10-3,CAISGGHTDYGYTF,TGTGCCATCAGTGGTGGACATACCGACTATGGCTACACCTTC
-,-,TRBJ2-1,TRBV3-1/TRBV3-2,CASSKQGLSNEQFF,TGTGCCAGCAGCAAACAGGGTTTGAGCAATGAGCAGTTCTTC
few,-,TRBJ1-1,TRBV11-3,CASSSGQKAFF,TGTGCCAGCAGCTCCGGACAGAAAGCTTTCTTT
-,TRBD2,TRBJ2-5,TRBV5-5,CASINTLAVGETQYF,TGTGCCAGTATAAATACACTAGCGGTAGGGGAGACCCAGTACTTC
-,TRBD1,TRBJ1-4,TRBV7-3,CASSPNGQANEKLFF,TGTGCCAGCAGCCCGAATGGACAGGCTAATGAAAAACTGTTTTTT
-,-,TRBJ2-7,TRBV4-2,CASSREEGPVQYF,TGTGCCAGCAGCCGAGAGGAGGGGCCCGTGCAGTACTTC
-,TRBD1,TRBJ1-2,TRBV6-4,CASSDEGGRGFGYTF,TGTGCCAGCAGTGACGAGGGGGGCAGGGGGTTCGGCTACACCTTC